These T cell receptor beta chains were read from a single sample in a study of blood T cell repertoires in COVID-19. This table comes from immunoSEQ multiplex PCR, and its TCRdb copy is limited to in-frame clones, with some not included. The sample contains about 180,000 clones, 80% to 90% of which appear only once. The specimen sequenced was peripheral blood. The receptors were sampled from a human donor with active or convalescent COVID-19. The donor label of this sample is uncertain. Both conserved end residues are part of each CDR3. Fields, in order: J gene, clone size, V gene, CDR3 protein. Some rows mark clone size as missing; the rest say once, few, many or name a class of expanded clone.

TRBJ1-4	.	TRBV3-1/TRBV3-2	CASSFRDSYGKLFF
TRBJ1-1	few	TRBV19	CATLRGPGTEAFF
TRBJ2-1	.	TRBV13	CASSPSTSVQFF
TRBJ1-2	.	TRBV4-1	CASSQRGDGYTF
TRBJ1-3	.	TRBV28	CASRQGLENTIYF
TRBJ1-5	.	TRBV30	CAWSSDLGNQPQHF
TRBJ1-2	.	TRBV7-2	CASSLKAGYGYTF
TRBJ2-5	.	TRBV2	CASSPPLRETQYF
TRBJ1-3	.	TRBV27	CASSPRRDGNTIYF
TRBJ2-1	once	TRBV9	CASSVLAEGREQFF
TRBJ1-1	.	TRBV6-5	CASTRSLDTEAFF
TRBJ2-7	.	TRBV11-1	CASSPDRGDEQYF
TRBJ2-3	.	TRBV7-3	CASSPGLAGADTQYF
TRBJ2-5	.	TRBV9	CASSPRTVPETQYF
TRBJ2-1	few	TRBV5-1	CASSLEKPSSYNEQFF
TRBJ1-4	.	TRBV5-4	CASSSQGLNEKLFF
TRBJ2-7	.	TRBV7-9	CASSTPGQSYEQYF
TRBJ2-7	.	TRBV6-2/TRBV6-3	CASSSDPGLPEQYF
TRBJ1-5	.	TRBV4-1	CASSFETGTPNIPQHF
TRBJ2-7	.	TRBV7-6	CASSPGPRDRGDEQYF
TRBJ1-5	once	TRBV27	CASSLGGQPQHF
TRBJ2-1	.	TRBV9	CASSVGQGSYNEQFF
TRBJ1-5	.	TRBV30	CAWSVSGVRSPQHF
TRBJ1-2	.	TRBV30	CAWNPQHGPRGYGYTF
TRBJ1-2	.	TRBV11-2	CASSPAGTGFEYYGYTF
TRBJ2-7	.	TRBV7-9	CASSLGQGYYEQYF
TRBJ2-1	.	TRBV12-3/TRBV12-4	CASSLGLAYEQFF
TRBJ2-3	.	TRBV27	CASSLRSTGGGLTDTQYF
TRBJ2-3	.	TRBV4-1	CASSQRQGGDTQYF
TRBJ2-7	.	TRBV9	CASATGRVSYEQYF
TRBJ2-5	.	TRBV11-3	CASSLPRTSGRFDETQYF
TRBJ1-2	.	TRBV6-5	CASSEDYGYTF
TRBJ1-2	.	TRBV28	CASSPQARGYGYTF
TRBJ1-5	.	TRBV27	CASSLIPGGNQPQHF
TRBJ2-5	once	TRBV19	CASSWDRGSQETQYF
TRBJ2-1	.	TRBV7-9	CASSFASGSSEQFF
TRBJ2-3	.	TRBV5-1	CASNTHTGLVADTQYF
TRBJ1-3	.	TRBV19	CASRAGQGVNTIYF
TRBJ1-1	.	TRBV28	CASSLRDRGTEAFF
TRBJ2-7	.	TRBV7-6	CASSRDEGAYEQYF